What follows describes a single TCR beta chain. Its antigen remains unidentified. Unsorted samples, those not sorted, used 70 million to 95 million PBMCs for genomic DNA. The data were obtained in a study of shared clonotypes between healthy human individuals. General study results and limits: Blood was the sole source, and tissue repertoires probably differ. Sharing of clonotypes among donors was expected to vary with sequencing depth.

Unsorted PBMC DNA underwent sequencing on ten immunoSEQ deep assay plates. Assay: immunoSEQ multiplex PCR; the TCRdb copy retains only in-frame clones and omits some. The sample carries 75,000 to 100,000 clones, about 45% recorded once. Sample: PBMCs. The sequence was obtained from a middle-aged woman in good health. Some clones in this sample may be carry-over from other donors' samples.

CDR3 sequence: CASSEIWTANTEAFF. CDR3 nucleotide sequence: TGTGCCAGCAGTGAAATCTGGACAGCGAACACTGAAGCTTTCTTT. The chain joins TRBV6-1 to TRBJ1-1; possibly TRBD1 for D (6 bases). CDR3 size: 15 residues. Per the germline V gene, CDR1 is MNHNS and CDR2 is SASEGT. V gave up 2 bases and J gave up 1 base, with 11 bases separating them.